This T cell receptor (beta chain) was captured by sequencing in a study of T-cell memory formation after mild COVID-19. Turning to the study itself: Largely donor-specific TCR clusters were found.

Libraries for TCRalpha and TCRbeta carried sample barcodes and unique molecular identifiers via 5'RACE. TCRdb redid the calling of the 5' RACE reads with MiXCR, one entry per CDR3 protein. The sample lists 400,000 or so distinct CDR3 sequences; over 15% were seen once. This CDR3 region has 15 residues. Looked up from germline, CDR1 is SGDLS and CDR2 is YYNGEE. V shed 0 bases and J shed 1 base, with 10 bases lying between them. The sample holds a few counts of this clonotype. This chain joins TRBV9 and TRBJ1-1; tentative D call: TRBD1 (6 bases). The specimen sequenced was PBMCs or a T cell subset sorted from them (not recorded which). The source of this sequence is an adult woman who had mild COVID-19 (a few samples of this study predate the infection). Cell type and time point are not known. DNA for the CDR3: TGTGCCAGCAGCGTAGCCGGGGGCGGGAACACTGAAGCTTTCTTT. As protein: CASSVAGGGNTEAFF.